This entry concerns a single T cell receptor (beta chain). This CDR3 region has 12 residues. V dropped 1 base and J dropped 6 bases, with 8 bases sitting between them. Per the germline V gene, CDR1 is SGHNT and CDR2 is YYREEE (reference sequence). The sample originates from a study of blood T cell repertoires in COVID-19. Turning to the study itself: In each case, the material was cDNA or gDNA derived from T cells, B-cell-depleted T cells, or PBMCs.

As originally analysed: Amplified reference gene primers provided the basis for estimating nucleated cell counts. Sequenced by immunoSEQ multiplex PCR; TCRdb stores in-frame clones only, minus some. The V and J calls and the clone size are those of that table, but D and trimming were determined from the DNA. The sample lists about 670,000 clones, 75% to 90% seen once, with around 0.3% in the top ten. Sequenced input: peripheral blood. The chain uses TRBV5-4 and TRBJ2-7; the D is unclear. This clonotype was obtained from a woman aged 18 to 35 with acute or convalescent COVID-19. DNA of the CDR3: TGTGCCAGCAGCTTGAGAGCTGGCGAGCAGTACTTC. Its translation: CASSLRAGEQYF. The entire variable domain, with the rest obtained from reference TRBV5-4 and TRBJ2-7, is as follows: ETGVTQSPTHLIKTRGQQVTLRCSSQSGHNTVSWYQQALGQGPQFIFQYYREEENGRGNFPPRFSGLQFPNYSSELNVNALELDDSALYLCASSLRAGEQYFGPGTRLTVT.